A selection of T cell receptor beta chains follows, all from one sample in a study of blood T cells in healthy people across ages. Via MiXCR, TCRdb re-called the 5' RACE reads, giving one row per CDR3 protein. The data contain 870,000 or so distinct CDR3 sequences, around 26% of them singletons. Material: blood. The receptors come from an elderly woman in good health. Each CDR3 is given with its conserved first and last residue. Only some rows state a clone size, as once, few, many or a class for expanded clones.

j_gene: TRBJ1-5; abundance: few; v_gene: TRBV7-2; CDR3aa: CASSSGTGPNQPQHF
j_gene: TRBJ2-3; abundance: many; v_gene: TRBV7-2; CDR3aa: CASSLVGYFSTDTQYF
j_gene: TRBJ1-2; abundance: few; v_gene: TRBV20-1; CDR3aa: CSALRTGGLWGYTF
j_gene: TRBJ1-5; abundance: NA; v_gene: TRBV19; CDR3aa: CASSQREGNQPQHF
j_gene: TRBJ2-3; abundance: NA; v_gene: TRBV5-1; CDR3aa: CASSLAGHRPDTQYF
j_gene: TRBJ2-1; abundance: many; v_gene: TRBV20-1; CDR3aa: CSASGQAIYNEQFF
j_gene: TRBJ2-7; abundance: many; v_gene: TRBV20-1; CDR3aa: CSAKPGLLSYEQYF
j_gene: TRBJ2-5; abundance: NA; v_gene: TRBV27; CDR3aa: CATRSSMERETQYF
j_gene: TRBJ1-1; abundance: many; v_gene: TRBV5-1; CDR3aa: CASSGGLNTEAFF
j_gene: TRBJ2-3; abundance: few; v_gene: TRBV7-2; CDR3aa: CASSYGSQTGDTQYF
j_gene: TRBJ1-6; abundance: NA; v_gene: TRBV7-9; CDR3aa: CASSSNTGGSSPLHF
j_gene: TRBJ2-7; abundance: many; v_gene: TRBV5-6; CDR3aa: CASSLESRGILRGQYF
j_gene: TRBJ1-6; abundance: NA; v_gene: TRBV2; CDR3aa: CASRWTGFNSPLHF
j_gene: TRBJ2-3; abundance: many; v_gene: TRBV2; CDR3aa: CASSERLALDTQYF
j_gene: TRBJ1-1; abundance: many; v_gene: TRBV20-1; CDR3aa: CSALQGNTEAFF
j_gene: TRBJ2-3; abundance: NA; v_gene: TRBV6-1; CDR3aa: CAGSISQGDTQYF
j_gene: TRBJ2-3; abundance: NA; v_gene: TRBV5-1; CDR3aa: CASSDREQGTDTQYF
j_gene: TRBJ2-3; abundance: many; v_gene: TRBV15; CDR3aa: CATSRVRTGGTDTQYF
j_gene: TRBJ1-6; abundance: many; v_gene: TRBV6-6; CDR3aa: CASERDVSNSPLHF
j_gene: TRBJ2-3; abundance: many; v_gene: TRBV20-1; CDR3aa: CSARPARRTDTQYF